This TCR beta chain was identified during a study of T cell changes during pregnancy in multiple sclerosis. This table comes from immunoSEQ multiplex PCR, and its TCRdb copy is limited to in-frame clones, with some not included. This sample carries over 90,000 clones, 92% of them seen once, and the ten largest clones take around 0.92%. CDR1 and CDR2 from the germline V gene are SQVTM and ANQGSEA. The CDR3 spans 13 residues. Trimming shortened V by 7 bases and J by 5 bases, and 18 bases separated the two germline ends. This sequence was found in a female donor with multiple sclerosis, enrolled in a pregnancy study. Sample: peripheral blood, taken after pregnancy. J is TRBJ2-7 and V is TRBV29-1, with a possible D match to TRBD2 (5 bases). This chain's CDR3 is CSGGLSQSNEQYF. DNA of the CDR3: TGCAGCGGAGGACTTTCCCAGAGTAACGAGCAGTACTTC.